This entry is about one T cell receptor (beta chain). This record comes from a study of blood T cell repertoires in COVID-19. Across the whole study: Samples representing acute and convalescent COVID-19 were sourced from the United States, Italy and Spain. The cDNA or gDNA used as material had been derived from T cells, B-cell-depleted T cells, or PBMCs.

Here immunoSEQ multiplex PCR was the method, and the copy in TCRdb shows in-frame clones only, minus some. The sample yields 150,000 to 200,000 clones, 84% seen once. Per germline, CDR1 SGHRS and CDR2 YFSETQ. This CDR3 is built from 13 residues. V lost 0 bases and J lost 7, with 8 bases in between. Sequenced sample: peripheral blood. The chain joins TRBV5-1 to TRBJ1-5; unclear D gene. This receptor was identified in a woman aged 70 to 79 with COVID-19, enrolled during active disease. The CDR3 bases are TGCGCCAGCAGCTTGGCGGGAAACCAGCCCCAGCATTTT. It specifies CASSLAGNQPQHF.